The following is a T cell receptor beta chain sequence with its context. This clone was detected only a few times. Its specific antigen is unknown. Per-base quality was not reported, and no clone a single base away is much larger than it. The data are from a study of CD8+ T cells in alopecia areata listed by TCRdb under 2018. Background on the whole study: High-throughput TCRbeta sequencing was used to examine T cell clonal expansion in alopecia areata in both the C3H/HeJ mouse model and human patients. On the human side, TCRbeta sequencing was run on scalp tissue and on sorted CD4+ and CD8+ peripheral blood T cells from healthy controls and from alopecia areata patients with either patchy or totalis/universalis disease. Scalp clonality was compared across normal scalp (n=4), patchy alopecia areata scalp (n=8), and alopecia totalis/universalis scalp (n=8). RNA was extracted with the PAXgene miRNA kit for fixed scalp, the miRNeasy kit for PBMCs, and the RNeasy kit for mouse skin. Amplification of TCRbeta CDR3 regions was done by immunoSEQ multiplex PCR using 35 Vbeta forward primers and 13 Jbeta reverse primers. Findings and caveats that apply to the study as a whole: Shared TCR sequences between patients were less evident than in mice, which may be partly attributable to HLA diversity in the patient population. Higher clonality and more expanded CD8+ clones were observed in lesional scalp than in normal scalp, particularly in alopecia totalis/universalis, a finding suggestive of antigenic drive. Unlike mouse skin, which is dominated by gammadelta T cells, normal human skin has resident alphabeta T cells that are also sequenced, and this complicates analysis of the scalp TCR repertoire.

Libraries were made using the immunoSEQ multiplex PCR assay. RNA was extracted from all samples and reverse transcribed into cDNA, which served as template for TCR sequencing. SuperScript III was used to make first-strand cDNA, primed with a 2:1 mix of oligo-dT and random hexamers. A synthetic immune receptor repertoire was used to gauge amplification bias, and whatever bias remained was removed computationally. As for how the authors treated the data: Raw reads were preprocessed to remove errors, and CDR3 was defined by IMGT conventions from the conserved cysteine to phenylalanine. To get clonality, Shannon entropy was normalized by log2 of the number of productive unique TCRs and the result was subtracted from 1. Whether scalp clones were CD4 or CD8 was inferred by matching scalp TCRbeta sequences against CD4 and CD8 repertoires sorted from blood. Sourced from immuneACCESS, this table was stored by TCRdb with only in-frame sequences that have V and J called. A share of the clones is absent; for the studies checked, an unresolved V gene accounts for under half, and the remainder has no known explanation. Clone size and V and J calls were adopted from that table, with D and trimming inferred from the DNA. For this sample there are about 110,000 clones; 58% appear just once. Of the sample, 20% to 30% is held by the ten largest clones.

Lesional scalp punch biopsies and peripheral blood were collected from alopecia areata patients. PBMCs were isolated by density centrifugation and stained for CD3, CD4 and CD8, and CD4+ and CD8+ T cells were sorted on a FACSAria. Untreated alopecia areata patients were recruited as part of a multicenter biomarker study. For about five biomarker-study patients, blood CD8+ T cells were further sorted into NKG2D-low and NKG2D-high fractions. The sample comprised NKG2D-low CD8+ T cells sorted from blood. Explained via the paper, the cell subset or site label denotes: sorted CD8+ NKG2D-low blood T cells. This TCR was recovered from a human donor with alopecia areata.

In nucleotides, the sequence is TGCGCCAGCAGCCAAGTCAATCAAGAGACCCAGTACTTC. This yields the protein CASSQVNQETQYF. This chain is built from TRBV4-1 and TRBJ2-5; no confident D gene assignment can be made. Its CDR3 holds 13 amino acids, cysteine through phenylalanine. Kept here is only the CDR3 DNA, which spans 39 bases and is read in frame from base 1. At the junction V is shortened by 1 base and J by 2 bases, with 5 bases in between. CDR1 and CDR2 were assigned from the germline V gene as MGHRA and YSYEKL.